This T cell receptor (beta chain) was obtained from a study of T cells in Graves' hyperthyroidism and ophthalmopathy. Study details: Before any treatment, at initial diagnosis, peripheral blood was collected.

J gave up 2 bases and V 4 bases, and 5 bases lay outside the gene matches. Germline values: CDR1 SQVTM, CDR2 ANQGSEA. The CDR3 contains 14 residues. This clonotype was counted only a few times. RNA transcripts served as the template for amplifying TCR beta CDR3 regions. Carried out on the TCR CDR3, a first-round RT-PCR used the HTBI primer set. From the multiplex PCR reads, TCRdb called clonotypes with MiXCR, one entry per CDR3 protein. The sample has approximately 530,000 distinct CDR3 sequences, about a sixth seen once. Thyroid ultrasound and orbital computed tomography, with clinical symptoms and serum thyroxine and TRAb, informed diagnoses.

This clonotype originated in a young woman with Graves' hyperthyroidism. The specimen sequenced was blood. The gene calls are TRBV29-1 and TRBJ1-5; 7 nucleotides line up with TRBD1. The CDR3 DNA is TGCAGCGTTGGCGAAGGGGGCGGCAATCAGCCCCAGCATTTT. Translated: CSVGEGGGNQPQHF.